The entry that follows covers one T cell receptor beta chain sequence. Per the study methods: Amplification with reference gene primers provided the estimates of nucleated cell counts. Assay used: immunoSEQ multiplex PCR; TCRdb lists only in-frame clones, some missing. V and J calls and clone size are given by that table; D and trimming were obtained from the DNA. The profile covers approximately 110,000 clones, with over 75% appearing a single time and 4% to 5% taken by the ten largest. The sample is drawn from a study of blood T cell repertoires in COVID-19. Overall study: Some COVID-19 samples were acute and others convalescent; all came from the United States, Italy and Spain. The cDNA or gDNA used as material had been derived from T cells, B-cell-depleted T cells, or PBMCs.

V was pared by 6 bases and J by 4 bases, with 10 bases between. The CDR3 is made up of 12 amino acids. CDR1 and CDR2 from the germline V gene are MNHEY and SMNVEV (reference sequence). The sequencing sample was made of peripheral blood. The clonotype originates from a man aged 45 to 65 with acute or convalescent COVID-19. The V and J genes are TRBV27 and TRBJ2-7; D is unresolved. The CDR3 DNA follows: TGTGCCAGCAGGATGGGCATTTACGAGCAGTACTTC. Encoded protein: CASRMGIYEQYF.